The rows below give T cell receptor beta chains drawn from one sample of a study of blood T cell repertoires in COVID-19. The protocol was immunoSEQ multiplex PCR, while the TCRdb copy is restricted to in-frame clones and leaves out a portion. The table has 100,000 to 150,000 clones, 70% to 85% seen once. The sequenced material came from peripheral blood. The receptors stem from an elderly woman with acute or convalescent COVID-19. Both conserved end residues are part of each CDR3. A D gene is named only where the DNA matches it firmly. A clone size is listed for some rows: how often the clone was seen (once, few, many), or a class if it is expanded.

cdr3_nt: TGTGCCAGCAGTGAAGCGCTTCGGACAGGGGCTCGCGAGCAGTACTTC; cdr3_aa: CASSEALRTGAREQYF; d_call: TRBD1; clone_size: NA; j_call: TRBJ2-7; v_call: TRBV2
cdr3_nt: TGTGCCAGCAGTTCCCGACAGGGGGCTCCGGCTTTCTTT; cdr3_aa: CASSSRQGAPAFF; d_call: TRBD1; clone_size: NA; j_call: TRBJ1-1; v_call: TRBV6-5
cdr3_nt: TGTGCCACCGCGGACAGGGCCAAAAACATTCAGTACTTC; cdr3_aa: CATADRAKNIQYF; d_call: TRBD1; clone_size: NA; j_call: TRBJ2-4; v_call: TRBV27
cdr3_nt: TGTGCCAGCAGCGACGGACAGGGGGATCAGCCCCAGCATTTT; cdr3_aa: CASSDGQGDQPQHF; d_call: TRBD1; clone_size: once; j_call: TRBJ1-5; v_call: TRBV9
cdr3_nt: TGTGCCAGTAGGGACAGGACGAACACTGAAGCTTTCTTT; cdr3_aa: CASRDRTNTEAFF; d_call: TRBD1; clone_size: few; j_call: TRBJ1-1; v_call: TRBV19
cdr3_nt: TGTGCCAGCAGCCGACAGGGCGCTAACACAGATACGCAGTATTTT; cdr3_aa: CASSRQGANTDTQYF; d_call: TRBD1; clone_size: NA; j_call: TRBJ2-3; v_call: TRBV14
cdr3_nt: TGCGCCAGCAGCCAAGAATGGGGACAGGGGGCCAATCAGCCCCAGCATTTT; cdr3_aa: CASSQEWGQGANQPQHF; d_call: TRBD1; clone_size: NA; j_call: TRBJ1-5; v_call: TRBV4-3
cdr3_nt: TGTGCCAGCTCACCAGCGGGGGGGCGAATCTACGAGCAGTACTTC; cdr3_aa: CASSPAGGRIYEQYF; d_call: TRBD2; clone_size: NA; j_call: TRBJ2-7; v_call: TRBV18
cdr3_nt: TGTGCCACCAGTGATTCTAGGGGGAACGCCGATACGCAGTATTTT; cdr3_aa: CATSDSRGNADTQYF; d_call: NA; clone_size: NA; j_call: TRBJ2-3; v_call: TRBV24-1
cdr3_nt: TGTGCCAGCAGCCCTCCTGGGACTAGCGGGAGATCCGATACGCAGTATTTT; cdr3_aa: CASSPPGTSGRSDTQYF; d_call: TRBD2; clone_size: NA; j_call: TRBJ2-3; v_call: TRBV7-9
cdr3_nt: TGTGCCTGGACTTCGGGTAGCGGCCAAGAGACCCAGTACTTC; cdr3_aa: CAWTSGSGQETQYF; d_call: NA; clone_size: NA; j_call: TRBJ2-5; v_call: TRBV30
cdr3_nt: TGTGCCAGCTCACTCTGGACAGGAGGTTCCTACGAGCAGTACTTC; cdr3_aa: CASSLWTGGSYEQYF; d_call: TRBD1; clone_size: NA; j_call: TRBJ2-7; v_call: TRBV18
cdr3_nt: TGTGCCAGCTCCCAAAAACAGGGGACCACTGAAGCTTTCTTT; cdr3_aa: CASSQKQGTTEAFF; d_call: TRBD1; clone_size: NA; j_call: TRBJ1-1; v_call: TRBV18
cdr3_nt: TGTGCCAGCTCGGCCGCCATTGTAAATTCACCCCTCCACTTT; cdr3_aa: CASSAAIVNSPLHF; d_call: NA; clone_size: NA; j_call: TRBJ1-6; v_call: TRBV18
cdr3_nt: TGTGCCAGCAACTCGGACAGGGCACCCTACGAGCAGTACTTC; cdr3_aa: CASNSDRAPYEQYF; d_call: TRBD1; clone_size: once; j_call: TRBJ2-7; v_call: TRBV5-5
cdr3_nt: TGTGCCAGCAGTGATCCCGGCCAGACTAGCGGGAGGGCCGGGGATACGCAGTATTTT; cdr3_aa: CASSDPGQTSGRAGDTQYF; d_call: TRBD2; clone_size: NA; j_call: TRBJ2-3; v_call: TRBV2
cdr3_nt: TGTGCCAGCAACCCCAGGGTGGGACAGCCCCAGCATTTT; cdr3_aa: CASNPRVGQPQHF; d_call: NA; clone_size: NA; j_call: TRBJ1-5; v_call: TRBV6-6
cdr3_nt: TGTGCCAGCTCACAGGGACAGGGGGCGAACACTGAAGCTTTCTTT; cdr3_aa: CASSQGQGANTEAFF; d_call: TRBD1; clone_size: NA; j_call: TRBJ1-1; v_call: TRBV18
cdr3_nt: TGTGCCAGCAGGGACCGGGACAGGGGCTTTGGCTACACCTTC; cdr3_aa: CASRDRDRGFGYTF; d_call: TRBD1; clone_size: NA; j_call: TRBJ1-2; v_call: TRBV2
cdr3_nt: TGTGCCAGCAGCCAAGATCGGGGGTTGAACACTGAAGCTTTCTTT; cdr3_aa: CASSQDRGLNTEAFF; d_call: NA; clone_size: NA; j_call: TRBJ1-1; v_call: TRBV3-1/TRBV3-2
cdr3_nt: TGTGCCAGCAGCTTAGTATTGGGGCCGGAGTATGGCTACACCTTC; cdr3_aa: CASSLVLGPEYGYTF; d_call: NA; clone_size: few; j_call: TRBJ1-2; v_call: TRBV7-8
cdr3_nt: TGTGCCACCAGTGATTCAGGGACAGATACGCAGTATTTT; cdr3_aa: CATSDSGTDTQYF; d_call: NA; clone_size: NA; j_call: TRBJ2-3; v_call: TRBV24-1
cdr3_nt: TGTGCCAGCAGTTACCCCGACAGACCCTACGAGCAGTACTTC; cdr3_aa: CASSYPDRPYEQYF; d_call: NA; clone_size: NA; j_call: TRBJ2-7; v_call: TRBV6-2/TRBV6-3
cdr3_nt: TGTGCCAGCAGCTTAGTCGGACAGGGGGCGGTCTATGGCTACACCTTC; cdr3_aa: CASSLVGQGAVYGYTF; d_call: TRBD1; clone_size: NA; j_call: TRBJ1-2; v_call: TRBV7-9
cdr3_nt: TGTGCCAGCAGCCAGGGACTTCATAGCACAGATACGCAGTATTTT; cdr3_aa: CASSQGLHSTDTQYF; d_call: NA; clone_size: NA; j_call: TRBJ2-3; v_call: TRBV13
cdr3_nt: TGTGCCAGCAGCTTCGGGACATACGGCGGGGAGCTGTTTTTT; cdr3_aa: CASSFGTYGGELFF; d_call: NA; clone_size: few; j_call: TRBJ2-2; v_call: TRBV5-4
cdr3_nt: TGTGCCAGCAGCCCCATTACATCCTCGAACACTGAAGCTTTCTTT; cdr3_aa: CASSPITSSNTEAFF; d_call: NA; clone_size: few; j_call: TRBJ1-1; v_call: TRBV7-8
cdr3_nt: TGTGCCTGGAGCCCAGGTAGGGGGAACCAGCCCCAGCATTTT; cdr3_aa: CAWSPGRGNQPQHF; d_call: NA; clone_size: NA; j_call: TRBJ1-5; v_call: TRBV30
cdr3_nt: TGTGCCAGCAGTGAACTAGCGGGGGGGCGAAATGAGCAGTTCTTC; cdr3_aa: CASSELAGGRNEQFF; d_call: TRBD2; clone_size: NA; j_call: TRBJ2-1; v_call: TRBV6-1